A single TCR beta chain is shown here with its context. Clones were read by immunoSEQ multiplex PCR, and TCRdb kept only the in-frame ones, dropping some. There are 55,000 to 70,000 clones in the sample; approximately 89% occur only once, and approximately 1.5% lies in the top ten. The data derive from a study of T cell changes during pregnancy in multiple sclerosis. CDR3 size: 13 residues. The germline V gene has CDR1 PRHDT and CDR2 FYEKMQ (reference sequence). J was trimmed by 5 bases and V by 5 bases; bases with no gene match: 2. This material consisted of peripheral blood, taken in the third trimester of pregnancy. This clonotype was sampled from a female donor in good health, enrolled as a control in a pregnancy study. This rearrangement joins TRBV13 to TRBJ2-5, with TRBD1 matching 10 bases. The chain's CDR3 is CASSPDRGETQYF. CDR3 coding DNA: TGTGCCAGCAGCCCGGACAGGGGGGAGACCCAGTACTTC.